This T cell receptor beta chain was observed in a study of shared clonotypes between healthy human individuals (dated by TCRdb to about 2020). With respect to the entire study: Three men and two women, aged 18 to 49 years, made up the cohort. Different laboratories and diverse techniques were used to prepare libraries and sequence TCR repertoires, to increase sequencing depth and limit assay-specific biases. For each donor, CD4 naive and CD4 memory were each given three plates, CD8 naive was given two plates, and CD8 memory was given one plate. To estimate repertoire size and how much clonotype sharing occurs between individuals, the study deeply sequenced the blood TCR repertoires of five or six healthy adults. Leukapheresis yielded between about 0.85 and 10 billion PBMCs per donor.

The donors were healthy, HIV-negative adults with no recently reported acute infections or vaccinations. Every donor was a Caucasian adult residing in Nashville, Tennessee, USA. Magnetic negative selection was used to enrich CD4+ T cells, after which naive cells were positively selected on CD45RA and the negative fraction became the memory subset. Blood was collected by leukapheresis, and PBMCs were isolated by Ficoll-Histopaque density gradient centrifugation and then cryopreserved in liquid nitrogen vapor phase. Analytical flow cytometry was used to check the purity and quantity of every magnetically sorted T cell population. Each sorted fraction had its genomic DNA isolated and then quantified by UV absorbance on a Nanodrop 2000c. Using the deep immunoSEQ assay, multiplex PCR amplified TCR CDR3 regions from genomic DNA. Extracted genomic DNA from each cell subset was distributed evenly across all wells of several immunoSEQ 96-well plates, and each plate was treated as a replicate. Each replicate PCR for sorted subsets received approximately 200 ng genomic DNA, equal to about 30,000 T cell genomes. Purified libraries were quantified with a Qubit 3.0 fluorometer, sized on a Bioanalyzer 2100, and re-quantified with the KAPA Library Quantification kit. A separate single-read 150-cycle Illumina NextSeq 550 flow cell was used to sequence each immunoSEQ 96-well plate. The published analysis was carried out like this. Because the immunoSEQ output included only junctional sequences and no quality scores, the filtering could not be the same as the filtering used for full-length reads. To assign V/J genes and CDR3, sequences were annotated using PyIR, a Python wrapper for IgBLAST v1.9, with IMGT germline references. Reads were filtered out if the reads had weak V/J assignments (E-value above 1e-6), no CDR3, stop codons, out-of-frame junctions, or ambiguous translated residues. V3J clonotypes were defined by identical inferred V gene, J gene, and CDR3 amino acid sequence. To compute the percentage overlap between repertoires, the number of shared unique clonotypes was divided by the size of the smaller repertoire. Repertoire richness was assessed with RTK rarefaction, the Chao1 estimator, and Recon v2.1 estimates of unobserved clonotypes. OLGA was used to compute generation probabilities for all TCRbeta clonotypes that the gDNA method yielded from a handful of donors. Entries here come from immuneACCESS through TCRdb and include only in-frame sequences with V and J called. Some clones fail to appear in such tables; in the studies checked, an unresolved V gene covers under half of the shortfall, and the cause of the remainder is unknown. D and trimming were read from the DNA, whereas the V and J calls and clone size are those reported in that table. The sample contains over a million clones, around 82% of them found a single time. Together, the top ten hold under 0.8% of the sample.

The germline V gene sets CDR1 to SQVTM and CDR2 to ANQGSEA. The CDR3 numbers 15 residues from cysteine through phenylalanine. Just CDR3 DNA is preserved here, 45 bases in frame from base 1. Trimming costs V 4 bases and J 4 bases, and their ends lie 19 bases apart. Broader findings and caveats from the paper: Higher generation probabilities were observed for clonotypes shared by all four sorted-subset donors than for non-shared clonotypes. Roughly 5.2% of naive CD4, 3.5% of naive CD8, approximately 2% of memory CD4, and around 0.42% of memory CD8 clonotypes were shared across four donors. Pairwise subsampling led to the expectation that sequencing depth would affect the degree of clonotype sharing among donors. Sampling was limited to blood, and TCR repertoires in tissue likely differ from TCR repertoires in blood. Estimated clonotype richness was generally larger for naive than for memory subsets. Even with the large sequencing depth, rarefaction of the sorted-subset datasets indicated that sequencing was incomplete. Because the study included only a small number of donors, the genetic and exposure-history diversity represented was limited.

In regard to this clone: Its antigen is not yet known. Nothing much larger sits one base from this clone, and base qualities are not available.

The chain links TRBV29-1 with TRBJ2-5; no D gene call is confident. The TCR was taken from a man aged 18 to 29 in good health. Some clones in this sample may be carry-over from other donors' samples. Sample: memory CD4+ T cells from PBMCs. The sample's cell subset or site label, decoded: CD45RA-negative fraction. This receptor carries the CDR3 CSVGLGSALGETQYF. In nucleotide form, the sequence is TGCAGCGTTGGTCTCGGCAGTGCGCTTGGAGAGACCCAGTACTTC.